This T cell receptor (beta chain) was recovered during a study of blood T cell repertoires in COVID-19. Across the study: COVID-19 samples collected from the United States, Italy and Spain covered acute and convalescent phases. In each case, the material was cDNA or gDNA derived from T cells, B-cell-depleted T cells, or PBMCs.

As handled by the study authors: It was from reference gene primer amplification that nucleated cell counts were estimated. Clones were sequenced by immunoSEQ multiplex PCR, and TCRdb holds only the in-frame ones, with some missing. The DNA gave D and trimming, while V, J and clone size come from that table. The sample yields more than 65,000 clones, about four fifths seen once. Germline V lookup: CDR1 SGHNT, CDR2 YENEEA. The length of the CDR3 is 13 residues. V lost 3 bases and J lost 7, with 7 bases in between. The specimen was peripheral blood. The chain uses TRBV11-3 and TRBJ1-6; the D is unclear. This sequence was found in a man aged 45-60 years with acute or convalescent COVID-19. In DNA, the CDR3 is TGTGCCAGCAGCTTGCAGTCAAATTCACCCCTCCACTTT. Protein product: CASSLQSNSPLHF.